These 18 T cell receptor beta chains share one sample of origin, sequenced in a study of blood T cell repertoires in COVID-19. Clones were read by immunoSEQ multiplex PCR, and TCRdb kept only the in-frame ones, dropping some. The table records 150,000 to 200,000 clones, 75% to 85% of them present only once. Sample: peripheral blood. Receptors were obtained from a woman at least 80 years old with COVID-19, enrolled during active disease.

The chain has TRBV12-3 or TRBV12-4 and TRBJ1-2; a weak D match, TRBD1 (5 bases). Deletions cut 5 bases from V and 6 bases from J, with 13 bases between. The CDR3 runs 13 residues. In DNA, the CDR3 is TGTGCCAGCAGTGCGGGGCGGGTAGATGGCTACACCTTC. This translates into CASSAGRVDGYTF.

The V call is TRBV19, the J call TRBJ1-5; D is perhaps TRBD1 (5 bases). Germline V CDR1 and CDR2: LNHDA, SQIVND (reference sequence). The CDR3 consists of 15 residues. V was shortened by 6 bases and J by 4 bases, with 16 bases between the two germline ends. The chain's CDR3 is CASSGGRVRNQPQHF. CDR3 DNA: TGTGCCAGTAGCGGGGGGAGGGTCCGGAATCAGCCCCAGCATTTT.

The DNA of the CDR3 is TGTGCCAGCAGTGGAAAGGTAGTCCTAGCTAATGAAAAACTGTTTTTT. This gives the protein CASSGKVVLANEKLFF. The chain employs TRBV2 and TRBJ1-4; D unclear. Trimming removed 4 bases from V and 3 bases from J, with 15 bases in between. The germline gives CDR1 SNHLY, CDR2 FYNNEI. The CDR3 runs to 16 residues.

The CDR3 bases are TGTGCCAGCAGCTTAGCCCGAGGGGGCGCGGGGACTAATGAAAAACTGTTTTTT. As protein: CASSLARGGAGTNEKLFF. The chain carries TRBV11-3 and TRBJ1-4, with 7 bases that match TRBD1. Germline CDR1 and CDR2: SGHNT and YENEEA. The length of the CDR3 is 18 residues. Trimming at V came to 1 base and at J to 2 bases, leaving 10 bases not matched to a gene.

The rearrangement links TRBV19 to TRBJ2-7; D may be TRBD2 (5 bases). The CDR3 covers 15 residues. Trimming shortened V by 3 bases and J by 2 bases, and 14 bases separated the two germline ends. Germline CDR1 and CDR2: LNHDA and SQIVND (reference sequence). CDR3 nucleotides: TGTGCCAGTAGTATGGGCTTCGGGGAGACCTACGAGCAGTACTTC. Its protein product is CASSMGFGETYEQYF. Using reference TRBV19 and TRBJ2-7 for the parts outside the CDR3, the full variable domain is DGGITQSPKYLFRKEGQNVTLSCEQNLNHDAMYWYRQDPGQGLRLIYYSQIVNDFQKGDIAEGYSVSREKKESFPLTVTSAQKNPTAFYLCASSMGFGETYEQYFGPGTRLTVT.

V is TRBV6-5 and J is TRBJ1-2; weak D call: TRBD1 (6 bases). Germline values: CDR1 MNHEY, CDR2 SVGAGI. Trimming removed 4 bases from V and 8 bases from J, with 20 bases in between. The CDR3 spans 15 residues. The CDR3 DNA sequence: TGTGCCAGCAGTTGGAGGATGGGGGGGGGCTACGGCTACACCTTC. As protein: CASSWRMGGGYGYTF.

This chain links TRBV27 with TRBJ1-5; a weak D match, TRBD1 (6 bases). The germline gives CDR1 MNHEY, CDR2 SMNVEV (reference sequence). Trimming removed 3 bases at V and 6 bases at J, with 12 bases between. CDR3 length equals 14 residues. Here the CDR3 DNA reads TGTGCCAGCAGTTTGAACAGGGTGAGTCAGCCCCAGCATTTT. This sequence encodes CASSLNRVSQPQHF.

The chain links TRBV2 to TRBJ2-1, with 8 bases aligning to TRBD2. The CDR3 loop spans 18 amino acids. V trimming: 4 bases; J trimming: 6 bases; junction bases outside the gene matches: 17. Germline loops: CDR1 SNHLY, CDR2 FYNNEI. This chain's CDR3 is CASSASAGGGVKGNEQFF. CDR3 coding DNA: TGTGCCAGCAGTGCAAGTGCGGGAGGCGGCGTGAAGGGCAATGAGCAGTTCTTC. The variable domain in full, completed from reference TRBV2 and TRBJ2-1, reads EPEVTQTPSHQVTQMGQEVILRCVPISNHLYFYWYRQILGQKVEFLVSFYNNEISEKSEIFDDQFSVERPDGSNFTLKIRSTKLEDSAMYFCASSASAGGGVKGNEQFFGPGTRLTVL.

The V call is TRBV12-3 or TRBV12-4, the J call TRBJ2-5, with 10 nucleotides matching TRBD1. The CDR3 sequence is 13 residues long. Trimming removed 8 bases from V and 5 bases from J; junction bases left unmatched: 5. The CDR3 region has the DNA TGTGCCAGCGGACAGGGGGAGTGGGAGACCCAGTACTTC. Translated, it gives CASGQGEWETQYF.

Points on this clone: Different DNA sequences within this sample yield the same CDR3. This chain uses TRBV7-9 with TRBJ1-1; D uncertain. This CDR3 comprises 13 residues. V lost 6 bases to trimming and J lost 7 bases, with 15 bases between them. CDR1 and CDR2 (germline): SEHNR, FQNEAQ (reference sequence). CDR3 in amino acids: CASSLSKAVEAFF. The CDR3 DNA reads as TGTGCCAGCAGTTTAAGTAAGGCGGTTGAAGCTTTCTTT.

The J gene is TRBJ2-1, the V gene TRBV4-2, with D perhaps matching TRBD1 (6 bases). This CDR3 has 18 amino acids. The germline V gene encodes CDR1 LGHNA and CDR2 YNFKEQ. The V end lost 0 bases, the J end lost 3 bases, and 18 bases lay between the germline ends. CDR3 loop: CASSQDQWVAGDYNEQFF. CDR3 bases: TGTGCCAGCAGCCAAGATCAGTGGGTGGCAGGGGACTACAATGAGCAGTTCTTC.

CDR3 sequence (DNA): TGTGCCAGCAGCGTATGGGGCGGGGGCAGCACAGATACGCAGTATTTT. This sequence encodes CASSVWGGGSTDTQYF. The genes are TRBV9 and TRBJ2-3, with TRBD2 as a possible D gene (7 bases). V dropped 1 base and J dropped 0 bases, with 12 bases sitting between them. The CDR3 has 16 residues. Germline-derived CDR1 and CDR2 are SGDLS and YYNGEE.

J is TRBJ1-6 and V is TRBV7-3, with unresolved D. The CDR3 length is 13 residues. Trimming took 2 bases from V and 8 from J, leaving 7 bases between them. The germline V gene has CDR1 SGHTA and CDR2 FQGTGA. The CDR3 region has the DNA TGTGCCAGCAGCTTATCGAGGGATTCACCCCTCCACTTT. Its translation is CASSLSRDSPLHF. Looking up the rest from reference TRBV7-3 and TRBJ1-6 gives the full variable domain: GAGVSQTPSNKVTEKGKYVELRCDPISGHTALYWYRQSLGQGPEFLIYFQGTGAADDSGLPNDRFFAVRPEGSVSTLKIQRTERGDSAVYLCASSLSRDSPLHFGNGTRLTVT.

CDR3 coding DNA: TGTGCCATCACCCAAACGGGGGGGGGCACCGGGGAGCTGTTTTTT. It translates to CAITQTGGGTGELFF. The chain is built from TRBV10-3 and TRBJ2-2; 8 positions agree with TRBD2. The V and J ends lost 7 bases and 4 bases, in that order; junction bases with no gene match: 8. Germline V lookup: CDR1 ENHRY, CDR2 SYGVKD. The CDR3 totals 15 residues.

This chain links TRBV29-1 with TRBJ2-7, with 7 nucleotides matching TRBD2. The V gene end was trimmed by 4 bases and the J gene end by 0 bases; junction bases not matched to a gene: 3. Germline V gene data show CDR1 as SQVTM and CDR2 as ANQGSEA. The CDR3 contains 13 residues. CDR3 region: CSVAGGSSYEQYF. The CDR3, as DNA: TGCAGCGTTGCGGGGGGAAGCTCCTACGAGCAGTACTTC.

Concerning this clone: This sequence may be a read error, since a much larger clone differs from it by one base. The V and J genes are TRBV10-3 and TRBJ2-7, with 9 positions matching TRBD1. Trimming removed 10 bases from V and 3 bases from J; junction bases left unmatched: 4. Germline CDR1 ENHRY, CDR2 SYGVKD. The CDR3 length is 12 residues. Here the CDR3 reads CATRDRDYEQYF. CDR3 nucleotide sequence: TGTGCCACCCGGGACAGGGACTACGAGCAGTACTTC.

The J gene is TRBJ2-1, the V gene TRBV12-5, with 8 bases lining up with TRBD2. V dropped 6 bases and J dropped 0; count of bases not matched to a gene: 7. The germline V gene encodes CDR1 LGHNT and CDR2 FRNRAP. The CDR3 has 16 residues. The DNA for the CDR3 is TGTGCTAGTGGCCCCCCTGCGGGGGGCTCCTACAATGAGCAGTTCTTC. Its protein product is CASGPPAGGSYNEQFF.

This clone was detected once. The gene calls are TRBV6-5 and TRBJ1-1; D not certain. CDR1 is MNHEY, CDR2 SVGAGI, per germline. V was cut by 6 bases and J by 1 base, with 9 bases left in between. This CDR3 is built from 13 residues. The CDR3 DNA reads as TGTGCCAGCAGATACAGCGCGAACACTGAAGCTTTCTTT. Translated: CASRYSANTEAFF.